Presented here are 10 T cell receptor beta chains from one specimen sequenced in a study of blood T cell dynamics during melanoma immunotherapy. Sequencing used immunoSEQ multiplex PCR; TCRdb keeps in-frame clones, though not all of them. The table lists around 12,000 clones, around 84% of them singletons. Time point of the sample: pre-treatment baseline. The sequences come from blood, collected from a patient treated with checkpoint blockade. These receptors all stem from a human donor with melanoma.

The CDR3 DNA sequence: TGTGCCAGCAGCCCGTTACAGGTCCCGGGGACTGAAGCTTTCTTT. Amino acid sequence: CASSPLQVPGTEAFF. V gene TRBV5-4 combines with J gene TRBJ1-1; perhaps TRBD1 as D (5 bases). The ends were cut back, 4 bases at V and 5 bases at J, with 18 bases in the middle. The CDR3 covers 15 residues. Germline V CDR1 and CDR2: SGHNT, YYREEE (reference sequence).

The rearrangement links TRBV28 to TRBJ1-3, with D perhaps TRBD1 (6 bases). The germline gives CDR1 MDHEN, CDR2 SYDVKM. The V end lost 5 bases, the J end lost 4 bases, and 18 bases lay between the germline ends. The CDR3 is made up of 16 amino acids. The CDR3 reads CASSRAGTKRGNTIYF. The CDR3 nucleotides read TGTGCCAGCAGTCGAGCCGGGACAAAGAGAGGAAACACCATATATTTT.

In its sample, this clone was seen once. The chain joins TRBV11-2 to TRBJ2-2; 10 bases align to TRBD1. V was pared by 3 bases and J by 5 bases, with 6 bases of the junction left unmatched. The CDR3 covers 16 residues. Germline CDR1 SGHAT, CDR2 FQNNGV. Here the CDR3 DNA reads TGTGCCAGCAGCTTGACAGGGGGCGCAGGGACCGGGGAGCTGTTTTTT. This gives the protein CASSLTGGAGTGELFF.

There are a few counts of this clone. The chain uses TRBV4-1 and TRBJ2-7; 9 positions agree with TRBD2. The CDR3 has 15 amino acids. Per germline, CDR1 MGHRA and CDR2 YSYEKL. The V and J ends lost 1 base and 2 bases, in that order; junction bases with no gene match: 3. Written as DNA, the CDR3 is TGCGCCAGCAGCCAAGGAGCGGGAGGCACCTACGAGCAGTACTTC. As protein: CASSQGAGGTYEQYF.

This chain uses TRBV9 with TRBJ1-2; TRBD1 might be the D (5 bases). The CDR3 length is 14 residues. V was shortened by 1 base and J by 7 bases, with 14 bases between the two germline ends. The germline V gene encodes CDR1 SGDLS and CDR2 YYNGEE. CDR3 residues: CASSVSGSGLGYTF. DNA for the CDR3: TGTGCCAGCAGCGTATCAGGGTCCGGGCTTGGCTACACCTTC. Full variable domain (outside the CDR3, taken from reference TRBV9 and TRBJ1-2): DSGVTQTPKHLITATGQRVTLRCSPRSGDLSVYWYQQSLDQGLQFLIQYYNGEERAKGNILERFSAQQFPDLHSELNLSSLELGDSALYFCASSVSGSGLGYTFGSGTRLTVV.

The chain carries TRBV7-9 and TRBJ2-7, with D maybe TRBD1 (6 bases). The CDR3 sequence is 15 residues long. The V end lost 2 bases, the J end lost 0 bases, and 11 bases lay between the germline ends. Germline lookup yields CDR1 SEHNR and CDR2 FQNEAQ (reference sequence). The CDR3 sequence: CASSLMGASSYEQYF. The CDR3 nucleotides are TGTGCCAGCAGCTTAATGGGGGCATCCTCCTACGAGCAGTACTTC.

V gene TRBV29-1 combines with J gene TRBJ1-2; the match to TRBD1 covers 9 bases. Germline V gene data show CDR1 as SQVTM and CDR2 as ANQGSEA. The trim removed 3 bases at V and 6 bases at J, leaving 5 bases unmatched. The CDR3 extends over 13 amino acids. This CDR3 is CSVDVGTGNGYTF. The CDR3 nucleotides read TGCAGCGTTGATGTCGGGACAGGGAATGGCTACACCTTC. Supplemented by reference TRBV29-1 and TRBJ1-2, the full variable domain reads SAVISQKPSRDICQRGTSLTIQCQVDSQVTMMFWYRQQPGQSLTLIATANQGSEATYESGFVIDKFPISRPNLTFSTLTVSNMSPEDSSIYLCSVDVGTGNGYTFGSGTRLTVV.

This clone has just a few counts. The chain recombines TRBV29-1 with TRBJ2-1; D gene unclear. The CDR3 is 13 residues long. The germline V gene has CDR1 SQVTM and CDR2 ANQGSEA. V gave up 4 bases and J gave up 0 bases, with 7 bases separating them. The CDR3 protein is CSVVFSSYNEQFF. The CDR3 region has the DNA TGCAGCGTTGTCTTCAGCTCCTACAATGAGCAGTTCTTC.

The genes are TRBV6-5 and TRBJ2-5, with 8 bases aligning to TRBD1. Germline V gene lookup returns CDR1 MNHEY and CDR2 SVGAGI. The V and J ends lost 6 bases and 0 bases, in that order; junction bases with no gene match: 6. CDR3 size: 15 residues. CDR3 in amino acids: CASRWTGTNQETQYF. The CDR3 DNA reads TGTGCCAGCAGATGGACAGGGACAAACCAAGAGACCCAGTACTTC.

V usage is TRBV5-6 and J usage is TRBJ1-5; TRBD1 is a possible D gene (5 bases). Germline lookup yields CDR1 SGHDT and CDR2 YYEEEE. The CDR3 length is 15 residues. Trimming cost V 1 base and J 5 bases, with 13 bases left between them. The CDR3 spells CASSLIVDTDQPQHF. DNA for the CDR3: TGTGCCAGCAGCTTGATCGTGGACACTGATCAGCCCCAGCATTTT.